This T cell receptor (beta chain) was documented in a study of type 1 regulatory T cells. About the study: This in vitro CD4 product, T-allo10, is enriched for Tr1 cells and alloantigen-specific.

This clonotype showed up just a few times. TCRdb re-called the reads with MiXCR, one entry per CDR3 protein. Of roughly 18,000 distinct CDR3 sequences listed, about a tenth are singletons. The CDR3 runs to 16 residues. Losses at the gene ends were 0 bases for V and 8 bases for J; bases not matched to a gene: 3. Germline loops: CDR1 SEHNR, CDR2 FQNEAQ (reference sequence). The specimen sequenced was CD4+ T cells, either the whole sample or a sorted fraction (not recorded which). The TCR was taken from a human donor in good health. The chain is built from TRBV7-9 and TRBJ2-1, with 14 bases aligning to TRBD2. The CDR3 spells CASSLAGLAGGDEQFF. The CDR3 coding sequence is TGTGCCAGCAGCTTAGCTGGACTAGCGGGAGGAGATGAGCAGTTCTTC.